What follows are 7 T cell receptor beta chains derived from one specimen sequenced in a study of blood T cell repertoires in COVID-19. Some clones are missing from TCRdb's copy, which holds only in-frame ones; the method was immunoSEQ multiplex PCR. The sample has 97,000 or so clones, roughly 78% seen once. Sequences were obtained from peripheral blood. The receptors derive from a woman of 80 years or more with active or convalescent COVID-19.

The chain joins TRBV6-4 to TRBJ2-2; D unclear. Germline V gene data show CDR1 as MRHNA and CDR2 as SNTAGT. The ends were cut back, 5 bases at V and 5 bases at J, with 9 bases in the middle. The CDR3 covers 13 residues. The CDR3 region has the DNA TGTGCCAGCAGTAACACAGAGACCGGGGAGCTGTTTTTT. This translates into CASSNTETGELFF.

The V call is TRBV28, the J call TRBJ2-1; D is unclear. Germline CDR1 MDHEN, CDR2 SYDVKM. The CDR3 has 12 amino acids. Trimming pared 2 bases from V and 6 bases from J, leaving 5 bases between. CDR3 residues: CASSLLSNEQFF. CDR3 sequence (DNA): TGTGCCAGCAGTTTACTCTCCAATGAGCAGTTCTTC.

This clone was recorded once. The chain combines TRBV19 with TRBJ1-2; 9 positions match TRBD1. Germline V lookup: CDR1 LNHDA, CDR2 SQIVND (reference sequence). The CDR3 spans 15 residues. V shed 5 bases and J 1 base; nucleotides not matched to a gene: 5. CDR3 nucleotides: TGTGCCAGTAGTCCCGGGACAGGGATTAACTATGGCTACACCTTC. It translates to CASSPGTGINYGYTF.

This chain uses TRBV15 with TRBJ2-7; D is perhaps TRBD1 (6 bases). The CDR3 extends over 13 amino acids. V was shortened by 4 bases and J by 3 bases, with 10 bases between the two germline ends. The germline V gene encodes CDR1 LNHNV and CDR2 YYDKDF (reference sequence). The CDR3 sequence: CATSIQGVYEQYF. In nucleotides, the CDR3 is TGTGCCACCAGCATACAGGGAGTCTACGAGCAGTACTTC. Using reference TRBV15 and TRBJ2-7 for the parts outside the CDR3, the full variable domain is DAMVIQNPRYQVTQFGKPVTLSCSQTLNHNVMYWYQQKSSQAPKLLFHYYDKDFNNEADTPDNFQSRRPNTSFCFLDIRSPGLGDTAMYLCATSIQGVYEQYFGPGTRLTVT.

The chain employs TRBV28 and TRBJ1-2; a weak D match, TRBD1 (6 bases). Germline V CDR1 and CDR2: MDHEN, SYDVKM. There are 14 residues in the CDR3. The V end was cut by 5 bases, the J end by 4 bases, with 14 bases between. CDR3: CASSVQGFPYGYTF. The CDR3, as DNA: TGTGCCAGCAGTGTACAGGGATTCCCCTATGGCTACACCTTC.

This clone showed up just a few times. The V call is TRBV6-6, the J call TRBJ1-2; tentative D call: TRBD1 (5 bases). In germline, CDR1 is MNHNY, CDR2 SVGAGI (reference sequence). The CDR3 spans 14 residues. V was trimmed by 4 bases and J by 3 bases, leaving 12 bases between them. CDR3 protein: CASSSQGGYYGYTF. In nucleotides, the CDR3 is TGTGCCAGCAGTTCCCAGGGTGGGTACTATGGCTACACCTTC.

The chain has TRBV5-4 and TRBJ2-7; D remains unclear. Trimming pared 0 bases from V and 2 bases from J, leaving 9 bases between. Germline V lookup: CDR1 SGHNT, CDR2 YYREEE (reference sequence). CDR3 length: 14 amino acids. For the CDR3, the DNA is TGTGCCAGCAGCTTGGTGGAGTCCACCTACGAGCAGTACTTC. Protein sequence: CASSLVESTYEQYF.